One and the same sample provided the 19 T cell receptor beta chains below, sequenced in a study of cytomegalovirus exposure and HLA in healthy donors. A multiplex PCR was run with 60 Vbeta primers and 13 Jbeta primers. Generated by immunoSEQ multiplex PCR, the TCRdb table keeps only in-frame clones and is missing some. The sample lists 180,000 or so clones, around 80% occurring once. Sequencing input: PBMCs. These receptors all come from a female donor in good health and CMV-seronegative.

This clone came up a few times. The chain carries TRBV19 and TRBJ2-4; the match to TRBD1 covers 7 bases. The CDR3 contains 15 residues. The V gene end was trimmed by 4 bases and the J gene end by 7 bases; junction bases not matched to a gene: 10. Germline CDR1 and CDR2: LNHDA and SQIVND (reference sequence). CDR3 loop: CASSKGEGARNIQYF. CDR3 bases: TGTGCCAGTAGTAAGGGTGAGGGGGCTCGGAACATTCAGTACTTC.

This clone was observed once. One end of the junction does not line up with germline, which may come from a read error. The chain carries TRBV5-1 and TRBJ2-6; possibly TRBD1 for D (5 bases). Germline lookup yields CDR1 SGHRS and CDR2 YFSETQ. The CDR3 is 15 residues long. CDR3 sequence: CASSLTAYGANVLTF. The DNA for the CDR3 is TGCGCCAGCAGCTTGACGGCGTATGGGGCCAACGTCCTGACCTTC. The complete variable domain, with remaining parts taken from reference TRBV5-1 and TRBJ2-6, reads KAGVTQTPRYLIKTRGQQVTLSCSPISGHRSVSWYQQTPGQGLQFLFEYFSETQRNKGNFPGRFSGRQFSNSRSEMNVSTLELGDSALYLCASSLTAYGANVLTFGAGSRLTVL.

The rearrangement links TRBV7-2 to TRBJ1-4; 7 nucleotides line up with TRBD1. V lost 5 bases to trimming and J lost 4 bases; unmatched junction nucleotides: 7. CDR3 size: 15 residues. The V gene's germline CDR1 is SGHTA and CDR2 FQGNSA. The CDR3 DNA is TGTGCCAGCAGCAGAGACAGGGCACTTAATGAAAAACTGTTTTTT. Translation gives CASSRDRALNEKLFF.

This clone was seen just once. Other DNA sequences in this sample translate to the same CDR3. The chain joins TRBV5-4 to TRBJ2-3; D is undetermined. V lost 2 bases, J lost 6 bases, and 10 bases lay in between. This CDR3 has 13 amino acids. Germline-derived CDR1 and CDR2 are SGHNT and YYREEE (reference sequence). The CDR3 DNA is TGTGCCAGCAGCTTCCCGGGTGAGGATACGCAGTATTTT. Translating gives CASSFPGEDTQYF.

This sequence joins TRBV4-3 and TRBJ1-2, with 7 nucleotides matching TRBD1. V lost 4 bases to trimming and J lost 4 bases; unmatched junction nucleotides: 15. Germline CDR1 and CDR2: LGHNA and YSLEER. The CDR3 contains 17 residues. The CDR3: CASSPRQGPMGGYGYTF. The CDR3 coding sequence is TGCGCCAGCAGCCCCCGACAGGGCCCCATGGGTGGCTATGGCTACACCTTC.

The V call is TRBV28, the J call TRBJ1-4; TRBD1 matches 8 bases. V shed 3 bases and J 13 bases; nucleotides not matched to a gene: 7. The CDR3 is 13 residues long. CDR1 MDHEN and CDR2 SYDVKM come from the germline V gene. The CDR3 sequence is CASSFSDRGVLFF. The CDR3 nucleotides read TGTGCCAGCAGTTTCAGTGACAGGGGTGTACTGTTTTTT. Full variable domain (rest looked up from reference TRBV28 and TRBJ1-4): DVKVTQSSRYLVKRTGEKVFLECVQDMDHENMFWYRQDPGLGLRLIYFSYDVKMKEKGDIPEGYSVSREKKERFSLILESASTNQTSMYLCASSFSDRGVLFFGSGTQLSVL.

Note on this clone: A junction end diverges from the germline sequence, so it may reflect a read error. CDR3 sequence reads: CATGAGNMIYGYTF. CDR3 coding DNA: TGCGCGACAGGGGCAGGGAATATGATCTATGGCTACACCTTC. This chain joins TRBV28 and TRBJ1-2; TRBD1 matches at 8 bases. This CDR3 comprises 14 residues. CDR1 is MDHEN and CDR2 is SYDVKM in the germline V gene.

The genes are TRBV29-1 and TRBJ2-1, with D possibly TRBD1 on 6 matching bases. Per the germline V gene, CDR1 is SQVTM and CDR2 is ANQGSEA. CDR3 length: 15 residues. Trimming stripped 8 bases from V and 2 bases from J, with 19 bases between. As DNA, the CDR3 is TGCAGCTTTAGAAGAGGGGACATACCCTACAATGAGCAGTTCTTC. Translating gives CSFRRGDIPYNEQFF.

The rearrangement links TRBV5-1 to TRBJ1-4, with 11 bases identical to TRBD1. This CDR3 region has 14 residues. V lost 5 bases and J lost 7; bases outside the gene matches: 4. Germline V gives CDR1 SGHRS, CDR2 YFSETQ. The DNA for the CDR3 is TGCGCCAGCAGTCGCGGGACAGGGGGTGAAAAACTGTTTTTT. The encoded protein is CASSRGTGGEKLFF.

The chain employs TRBV15 and TRBJ1-4; 8 bases align to TRBD1. V dropped 2 bases and J dropped 5; count of bases not matched to a gene: 7. This CDR3 is 16 amino acids long. Germline values: CDR1 LNHNV, CDR2 YYDKDF (reference sequence). CDR3 loop: CATSRHIQGGNEKLFF. CDR3 DNA: TGTGCCACCAGCAGACATATACAGGGGGGAAATGAAAAACTGTTTTTT.

The gene calls are TRBV7-3 and TRBJ1-1; D possibly corresponds to TRBD1 (6 bases). Germline CDR1 and CDR2: SGHTA and FQGTGA. The CDR3 is made up of 16 amino acids. V lost 3 bases, J lost 5 bases, and 19 bases lay in between. DNA for the CDR3: TGTGCCAGCAGCTTTCGACCGGGGACACCGCCGACTGAAGCTTTCTTT. This translates into CASSFRPGTPPTEAFF.

V gene TRBV5-1 combines with J gene TRBJ2-1, with 12 bases aligning to TRBD2. The ends lost 7 bases at V and 9 bases at J; junction bases unmatched: 14. Germline CDR1 is SGHRS and CDR2 is YFSETQ. The CDR3 length is 16 residues. As DNA, the CDR3 is TGCGCCAGCGACTCCACCGGGACTAGCGGGTCCATTGAGCAGTTCTTC. Its translation: CASDSTGTSGSIEQFF.

Remarks on this clone: Additional DNA sequences in this sample encode the identical CDR3. This CDR3 is CASSPSYEQYF. Written as DNA, the CDR3 is TGTGCCAGCAGCCCCAGCTACGAGCAGTACTTC. The J gene is TRBJ2-7, the V gene TRBV2; D is uncertain. V dropped 6 bases and J dropped 3 bases, with 6 bases sitting between them. Germline V gives CDR1 SNHLY, CDR2 FYNNEI. The CDR3 is 11 residues long.

V gene TRBV7-6 combines with J gene TRBJ2-5; perhaps TRBD1 as D (5 bases). The DNA end is a closer match to TRBJ2-7, so the J assignment may be wrong. This CDR3 spans 14 amino acids. CDR1 and CDR2 from the germline V gene are SGHVS and FNYEAQ. The CDR3 sequence: CASSVEGDTYEQYF. The CDR3 nucleotides are TGTGCCAGCAGCGTTGAAGGGGATACCTACGAGCAGTACTTC.

V is TRBV4-3 and J is TRBJ1-2; 12 bases map to TRBD1. Per the germline V gene, CDR1 is LGHNA and CDR2 is YSLEER. Trimming at V came to 0 bases and at J to 8 bases, leaving 7 bases not matched to a gene. The CDR3 loop spans 16 amino acids. Written as DNA, the CDR3 is TGCGCCAGCAGCCAAGATGGGACAGGGGGCGCGAAGGGCTACACCTTC. Translating gives CASSQDGTGGAKGYTF.

The J gene is TRBJ1-1, the V gene TRBV7-3; TRBD1 is a possible D gene (5 bases). This CDR3 contains 14 residues. CDR1 and CDR2 from the germline V gene are SGHTA and FQGTGA. The ends were cut back, 5 bases at V and 2 bases at J, with 12 bases in the middle. CDR3 DNA: TGTGCCAGCAGCCCCGGGGGGTCCAACACTGAAGCTTTCTTT. Protein product: CASSPGGSNTEAFF.

The chain combines TRBV27 with TRBJ1-2, with a tentative D call TRBD1 (6 bases). Germline V gene data show CDR1 as MNHEY and CDR2 as SMNVEV (reference sequence). There are 14 residues in the CDR3. The V end was cut by 2 bases, the J end by 2 bases, with 9 bases between. CDR3 sequence reads: CASSLGGRNYGYTF. CDR3 nucleotides: TGTGCCAGCAGTTTAGGGGGCAGGAACTATGGCTACACCTTC.

Note on this clone: A junction boundary mismatches the germline segment, possibly from a read error. This chain connects TRBV7-9 to TRBJ2-3; D call uncertain. The V gene's germline CDR1 is SEHNR and CDR2 FQNEAQ (reference sequence). The CDR3 contains 16 residues. CDR3 bases: TGTTCCAGCAGCTCCCCCCGCCGGTTTGTTCGTGGTACGCAGTATTTT. Translation gives CSSSSPRRFVRGTQYF.

This clone was counted between two and nine times. This chain uses TRBV11-3 with TRBJ2-1; TRBD1 matches at 10 bases. Per the germline V gene, CDR1 is SGHNT and CDR2 is YENEEA. The V segment lost 4 bases and the J segment 1 base; nucleotides outside the gene matches: 1. The CDR3 loop spans 15 amino acids. CDR3 sequence (DNA): TGTGCCAGCAGCTCGGACAGGGGGTCCTACAATGAGCAGTTCTTC. Translated, it gives CASSSDRGSYNEQFF.